This record concerns one T cell receptor beta chain sequence. As yet, its antigen is unknown. The sample comes from a study of T cell responses to AZD1222 COVID-19 vaccine. Study-level results: Just a handful of AZD1222 recipients were seropositive at baseline. Among the donors, most were white British and more were female, and clonal diversity was possibly underestimated. Unmutated variant regions reportedly attract nearly half of all spike-specific TCRs.

Clones were sequenced by immunoSEQ multiplex PCR, and TCRdb holds only the in-frame ones, with some missing. The sample contains 95,000 to 150,000 clones, 88% of which appear only once. CDR3 length equals 14 residues. Germline V gene data show CDR1 as MNHEY and CDR2 as SVGAGI. Trimming took 4 bases from V and 8 from J, leaving 17 bases between them. The clonotype originates from an adult in good health. Sequences were derived from peripheral blood, sampled on day 0 of AZD1222 vaccination. This chain joins TRBV6-5 and TRBJ1-2; D perhaps matches TRBD1 (6 bases). The CDR3 DNA reads as TGTGCCAGCAGTTTCAGGGGAGTGCTGGGAGGCTACACCTTC. Amino acids: CASSFRGVLGGYTF.